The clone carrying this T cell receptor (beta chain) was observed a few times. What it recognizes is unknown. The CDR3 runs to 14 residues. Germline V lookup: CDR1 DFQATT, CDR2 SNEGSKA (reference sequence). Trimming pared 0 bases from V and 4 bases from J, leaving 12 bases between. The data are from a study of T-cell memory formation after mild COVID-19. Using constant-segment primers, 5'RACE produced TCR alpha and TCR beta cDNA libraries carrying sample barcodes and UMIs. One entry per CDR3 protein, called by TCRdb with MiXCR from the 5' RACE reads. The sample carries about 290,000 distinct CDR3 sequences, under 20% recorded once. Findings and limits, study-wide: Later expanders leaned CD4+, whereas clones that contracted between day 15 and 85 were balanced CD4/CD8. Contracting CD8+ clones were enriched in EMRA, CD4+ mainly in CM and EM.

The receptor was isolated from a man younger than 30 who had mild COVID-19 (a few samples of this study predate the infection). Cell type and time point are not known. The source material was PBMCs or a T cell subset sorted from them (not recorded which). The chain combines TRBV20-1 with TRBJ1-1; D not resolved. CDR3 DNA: TGCAGTGCTAGAGATCTTACAGTCGCCACTGAAGCTTTCTTT. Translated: CSARDLTVATEAFF.